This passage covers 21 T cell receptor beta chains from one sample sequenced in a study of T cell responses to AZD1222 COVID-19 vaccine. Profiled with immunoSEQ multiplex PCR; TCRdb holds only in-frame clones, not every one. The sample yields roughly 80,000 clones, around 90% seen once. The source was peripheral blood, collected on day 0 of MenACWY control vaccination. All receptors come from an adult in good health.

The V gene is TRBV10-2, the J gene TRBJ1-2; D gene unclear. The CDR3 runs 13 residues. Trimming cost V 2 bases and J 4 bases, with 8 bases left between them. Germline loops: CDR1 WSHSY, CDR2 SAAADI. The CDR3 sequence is CASSEPLGYGYTF. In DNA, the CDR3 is TGCGCCAGCAGTGAGCCCCTCGGCTATGGCTACACCTTC.

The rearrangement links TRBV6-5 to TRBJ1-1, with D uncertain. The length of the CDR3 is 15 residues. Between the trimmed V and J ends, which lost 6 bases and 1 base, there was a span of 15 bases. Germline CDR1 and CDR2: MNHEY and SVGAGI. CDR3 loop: CASSSSRSANTEAFF. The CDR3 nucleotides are TGTGCCAGCAGCTCGTCGAGGTCTGCGAACACTGAAGCTTTCTTT.

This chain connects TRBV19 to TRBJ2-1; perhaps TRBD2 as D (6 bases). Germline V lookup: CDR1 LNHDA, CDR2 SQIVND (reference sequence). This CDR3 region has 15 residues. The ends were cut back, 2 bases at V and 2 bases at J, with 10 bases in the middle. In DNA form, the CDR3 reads TGTGCCAGTAGTATAACGGGGGTGGCCTACAATGAGCAGTTCTTC. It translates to CASSITGVAYNEQFF.

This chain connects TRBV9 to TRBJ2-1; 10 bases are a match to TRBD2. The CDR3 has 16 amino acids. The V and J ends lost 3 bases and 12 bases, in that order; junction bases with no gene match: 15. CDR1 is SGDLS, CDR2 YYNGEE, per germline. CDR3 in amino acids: CASSGNLAGGQLTQFF. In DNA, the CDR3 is TGTGCCAGCAGCGGAAACTTAGCGGGGGGACAACTAACGCAGTTCTTC.

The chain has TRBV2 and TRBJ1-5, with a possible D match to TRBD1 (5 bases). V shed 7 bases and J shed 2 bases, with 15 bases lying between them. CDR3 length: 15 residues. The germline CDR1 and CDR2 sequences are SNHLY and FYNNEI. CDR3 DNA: TGTGCCAGCACTACCGCCGCAGGGCGCAATCAGCCCCAGCATTTT. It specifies CASTTAAGRNQPQHF.

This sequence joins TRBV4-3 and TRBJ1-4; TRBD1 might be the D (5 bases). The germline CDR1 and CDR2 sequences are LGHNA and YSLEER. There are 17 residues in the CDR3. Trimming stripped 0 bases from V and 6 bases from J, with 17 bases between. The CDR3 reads CASSQDSGGGTDEKLFF. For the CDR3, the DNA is TGCGCCAGCAGCCAAGATTCTGGCGGGGGAACCGATGAAAAACTGTTTTTT.

The CDR3 nucleotides read TGTGCCAGCAGTTGGGTCGGGGGTAGAACTGAAGCTTTCTTT. The encoded protein is CASSWVGGRTEAFF. The V call is TRBV14, the J call TRBJ1-1, with a weak D call TRBD1 (5 bases). The CDR3 is 14 residues long. The V and J ends lost 6 bases and 5 bases respectively, with 16 bases between them. Germline CDR1 reads SGHDN; CDR2 reads FVKESK.

In nucleotides, the CDR3 is TGTGCCAGCAGCCAGCATGGGGGAGTGAGCGGCTACACCTTC. Protein: CASSQHGGVSGYTF. The rearrangement links TRBV3-1 (or the pseudogene TRBV3-2) to TRBJ1-2, with D perhaps TRBD1 (5 bases). There are 14 residues in the CDR3. The germline V gene encodes CDR1 LGHDT and CDR2 YNNKEL (reference sequence). Deletions cut 3 bases from V and 8 bases from J, with 16 bases between.

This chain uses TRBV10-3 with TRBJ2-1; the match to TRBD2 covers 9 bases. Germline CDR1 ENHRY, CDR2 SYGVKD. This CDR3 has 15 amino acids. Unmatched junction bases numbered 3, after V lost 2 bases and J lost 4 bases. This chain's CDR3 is CAISERLADYNEQFF. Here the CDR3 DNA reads TGTGCCATCAGTGAGAGACTAGCGGATTACAATGAGCAGTTCTTC.

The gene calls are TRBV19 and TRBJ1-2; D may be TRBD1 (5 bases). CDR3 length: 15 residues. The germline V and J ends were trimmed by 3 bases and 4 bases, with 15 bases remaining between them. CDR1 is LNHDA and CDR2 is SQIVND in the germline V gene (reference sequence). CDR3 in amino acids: CASSILGREGYGYTF. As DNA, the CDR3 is TGTGCCAGTAGTATTTTGGGCAGGGAAGGCTATGGCTACACCTTC. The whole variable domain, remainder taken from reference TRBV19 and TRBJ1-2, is DGGITQSPKYLFRKEGQNVTLSCEQNLNHDAMYWYRQDPGQGLRLIYYSQIVNDFQKGDIAEGYSVSREKKESFPLTVTSAQKNPTAFYLCASSILGREGYGYTFGSGTRLTVV.

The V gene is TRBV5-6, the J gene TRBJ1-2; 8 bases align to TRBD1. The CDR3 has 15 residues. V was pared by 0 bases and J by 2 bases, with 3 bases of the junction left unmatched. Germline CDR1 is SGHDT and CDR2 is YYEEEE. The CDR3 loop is CASSLGAGGNYGYTF. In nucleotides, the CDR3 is TGTGCCAGCAGCTTGGGGGCAGGGGGCAACTATGGCTACACCTTC.

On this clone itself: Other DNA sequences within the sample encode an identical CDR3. The CDR3 reads CASSYSGGAEAFF. The CDR3 DNA sequence: TGTGCCAGCAGTTACTCGGGGGGTGCTGAAGCTTTCTTT. The V gene is TRBV6-2 or TRBV6-3, the J gene TRBJ1-1; weak D call: TRBD1 (5 bases). The CDR3 length is 13 residues. V lost 0 bases, J lost 6 bases, and 8 bases lay in between. The germline V gene has CDR1 MNHEY and CDR2 SVGEGT.

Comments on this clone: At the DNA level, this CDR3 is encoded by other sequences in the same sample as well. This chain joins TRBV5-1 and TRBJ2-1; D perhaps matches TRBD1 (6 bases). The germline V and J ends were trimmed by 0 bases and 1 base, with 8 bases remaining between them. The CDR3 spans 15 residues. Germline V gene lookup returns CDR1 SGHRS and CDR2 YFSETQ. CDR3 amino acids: CASSLARGSYNEQFF. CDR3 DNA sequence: TGCGCCAGCAGCTTGGCCAGGGGTTCCTACAATGAGCAGTTCTTC.

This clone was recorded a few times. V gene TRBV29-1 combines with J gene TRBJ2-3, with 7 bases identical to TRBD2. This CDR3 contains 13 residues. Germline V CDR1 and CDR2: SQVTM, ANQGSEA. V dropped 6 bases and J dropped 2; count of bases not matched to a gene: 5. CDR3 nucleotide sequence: TGCAGCGTGGACGGGACTAACACAGATACGCAGTATTTT. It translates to CSVDGTNTDTQYF.

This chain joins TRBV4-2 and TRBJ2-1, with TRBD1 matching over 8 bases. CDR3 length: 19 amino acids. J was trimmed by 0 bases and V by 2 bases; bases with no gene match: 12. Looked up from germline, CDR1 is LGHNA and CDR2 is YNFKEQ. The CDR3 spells CASSQPSDRVESSYNEQFF. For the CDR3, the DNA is TGTGCCAGCAGCCAACCCTCGGACAGGGTGGAGAGCTCCTACAATGAGCAGTTCTTC.

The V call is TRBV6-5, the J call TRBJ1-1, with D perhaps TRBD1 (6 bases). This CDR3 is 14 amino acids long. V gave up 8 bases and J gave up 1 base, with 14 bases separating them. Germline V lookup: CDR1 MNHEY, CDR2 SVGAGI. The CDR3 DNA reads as TGTGCCAGCCATCGTTCAGGGGCGAACACTGAAGCTTTCTTT. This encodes CASHRSGANTEAFF.

CDR3 loop: CASSSAGRGQETQYF. CDR3 bases: TGTGCCAGCAGCTCGGCGGGGAGGGGGCAAGAGACCCAGTACTTC. V is TRBV7-2 and J is TRBJ2-5; TRBD2 might be the D (7 bases). The V and J ends lost 4 bases and 2 bases respectively, with 14 bases between them. The CDR3 consists of 15 residues. Per the germline V gene, CDR1 is SGHTA and CDR2 is FQGNSA.

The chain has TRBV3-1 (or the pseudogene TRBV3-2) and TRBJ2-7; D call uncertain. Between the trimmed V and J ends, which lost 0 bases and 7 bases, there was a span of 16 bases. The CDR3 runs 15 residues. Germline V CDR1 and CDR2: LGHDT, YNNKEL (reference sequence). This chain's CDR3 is CASSQDHRGGLEQYF. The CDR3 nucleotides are TGTGCCAGCAGCCAAGATCACCGTGGTGGTTTAGAGCAGTACTTC.

As DNA, the CDR3 is TGTGCCAGCAGCTTCCAGGGGTCGAACACTGAAGCTTTCTTT. Protein sequence: CASSFQGSNTEAFF. The chain recombines TRBV3-1 (or the pseudogene TRBV3-2) with TRBJ1-1; TRBD1 is a possible D gene (6 bases). The germline CDR1 and CDR2 sequences are LGHDT and YNNKEL (reference sequence). This CDR3 is 14 amino acids long. V lost 5 bases and J lost 1, with 11 bases in between.

The CDR3: CASSLDRGPSGYGYTF. The CDR3 nucleotides are TGTGCCAGCAGCTTAGACAGGGGGCCTTCAGGCTATGGCTACACCTTC. This rearrangement joins TRBV13 to TRBJ1-2; 9 nucleotides line up with TRBD1. With V trimmed by 1 base and J by 4 bases, 7 bases remained unmatched. The CDR3 runs to 16 residues. CDR1 is PRHDT, CDR2 FYEKMQ, per germline (reference sequence).

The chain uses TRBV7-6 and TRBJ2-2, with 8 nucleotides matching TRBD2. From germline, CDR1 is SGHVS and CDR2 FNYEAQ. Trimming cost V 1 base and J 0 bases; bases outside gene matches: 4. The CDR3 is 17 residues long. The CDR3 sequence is CASSLDLGGANTGELFF. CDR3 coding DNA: TGTGCCAGCAGCTTAGACCTCGGGGGGGCGAACACCGGGGAGCTGTTTTTT. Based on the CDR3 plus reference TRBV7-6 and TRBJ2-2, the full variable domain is GAGVSQSPRYKVTKRGQDVALRCDPISGHVSLYWYRQALGQGPEFLTYFNYEAQQDKSGLPNDRFSAERPEGSISTLTIQRTEQRDSAMYRCASSLDLGGANTGELFFGEGSRLTVL.